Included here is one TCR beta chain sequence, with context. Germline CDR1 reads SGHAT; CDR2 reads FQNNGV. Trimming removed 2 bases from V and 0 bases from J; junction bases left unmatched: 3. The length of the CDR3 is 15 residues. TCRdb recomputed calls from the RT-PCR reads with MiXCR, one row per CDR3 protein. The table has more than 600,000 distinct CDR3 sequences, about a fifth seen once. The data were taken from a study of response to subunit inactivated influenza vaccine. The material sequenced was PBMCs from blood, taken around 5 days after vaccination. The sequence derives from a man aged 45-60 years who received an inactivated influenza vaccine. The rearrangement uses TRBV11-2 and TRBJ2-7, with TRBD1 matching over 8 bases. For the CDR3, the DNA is TGTGCCAGCAGCTTATACAGGGGGAGCTCCTACGAGCAGTACTTC. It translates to CASSLYRGSSYEQYF.